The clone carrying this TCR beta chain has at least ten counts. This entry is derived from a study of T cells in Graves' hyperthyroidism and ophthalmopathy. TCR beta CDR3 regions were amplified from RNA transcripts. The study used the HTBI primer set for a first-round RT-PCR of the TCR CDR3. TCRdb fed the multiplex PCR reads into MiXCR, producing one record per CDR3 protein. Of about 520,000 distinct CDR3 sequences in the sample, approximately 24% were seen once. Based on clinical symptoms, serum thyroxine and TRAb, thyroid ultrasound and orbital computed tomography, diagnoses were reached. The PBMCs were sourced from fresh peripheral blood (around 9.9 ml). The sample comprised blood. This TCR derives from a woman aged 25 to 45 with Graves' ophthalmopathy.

In nucleotides, the CDR3 is TGCAGTGCTAGAGATGGAACAGGGAACACTGAAGCTTTCTTT. Protein product: CSARDGTGNTEAFF. The chain uses TRBV20-1 and TRBJ1-1, with D tentatively TRBD1 (5 bases). The CDR3 covers 14 residues. The V end was cut by 0 bases, the J end by 1 base, with 9 bases between. The germline CDR1 and CDR2 sequences are DFQATT and SNEGSKA (reference sequence).